This is a list of T cell receptor beta chains from one sample in a study of glioma-infiltrating T cells. Via MiXCR, TCRdb re-called the multiplex PCR reads, giving one row per CDR3 protein. The sample records about 21,000 distinct CDR3 sequences, around 23% being singletons. The specimen sequenced was glioma tissue, nonneoplastic brain tissue, or PBMCs (not recorded which). The receptors were sampled from a human donor with low-grade glioma or glioblastoma, undergoing nonglioma brain surgery, or in good health (not recorded which). The CDR3 runs from the conserved cysteine through the conserved F or W. The order of the fields is clone size, D gene, V gene, J gene, CDR3 length, CDR3 protein, CDR3 DNA. A D gene is named only where the DNA matches it firmly. Clone size is not always given. Where it is, it says once, few, many or a class for expanded clones.

NA	NA	TRBV28	TRBJ2-5	14	CASSSGTAIETQYF	TGTGCCAGCAGTAGCGGGACAGCGATAGAGACCCAGTACTTC
many	NA	TRBV6-1	TRBJ1-6	12	CASSEAGTPLHF	TGCGCCAGCAGTGAAGCGGGAACACCCCTCCACTTT
few	NA	TRBV20-1	TRBJ1-2	15	CSAREFGRSNYGYTF	TGCAGTGCTAGAGAGTTCGGGAGATCTAACTATGGCTACACCTTC
NA	TRBD1	TRBV7-2	TRBJ1-6	15	CASSSDGQGYSPLHF	TGTGCCAGCAGCTCTGACGGACAGGGATATTCACCCCTCCACTTT
many	NA	TRBV20-1	TRBJ1-3	13	CSAGTSLGNTIYF	TGCAGTGCTGGTACATCGTTGGGAAACACCATATATTTT
many	NA	TRBV24-1	TRBJ1-2	13	CATSGGSAYGYTF	TGTGCCACCAGTGGAGGTTCAGCCTATGGCTACACCTTC
NA	NA	TRBV19	TRBJ2-5	12	CASSMDGETQYF	TGTGCCAGTAGTATGGACGGAGAGACCCAGTACTTC
many	TRBD1	TRBV6-2/TRBV6-3	TRBJ2-5	17	CASSYTTGSGTQETQYF	TGTGCCAGCAGTTATACGACAGGGAGTGGTACCCAAGAGACCCAGTACTTC
medium-sized	TRBD1	TRBV27	TRBJ1-2	13	CASSFPGGYGYTF	TGTGCCAGCAGTTTTCCAGGGGGTTATGGCTACACCTTC
NA	TRBD2	TRBV6-5	TRBJ2-1	16	CASSLMGGSSYNEQFF	TGTGCCAGCAGTTTAATGGGGGGGAGCTCCTACAATGAGCAGTTCTTC
medium-sized	NA	TRBV20-1	TRBJ2-2	15	CSARGLGRGPGELFF	TGCAGTGCTAGGGGTCTCGGACGAGGACCCGGGGAGCTGTTTTTT
once	NA	TRBV6-6	TRBJ1-1	13	CGSSFMSEGEAFF	TGTGGCAGCAGTTTTATGTCAGAAGGTGAAGCTTTCTTT
many	TRBD1	TRBV24-1	TRBJ2-2	16	CATSDPGTGDTGELFF	TGTGCCACCAGTGATCCCGGGACAGGGGACACCGGGGAGCTGTTTTTT
many	NA	TRBV7-2	TRBJ1-6	16	CASSFRELIRNSPLHF	TGTGCCAGCAGCTTCCGGGAACTCATACGTAATTCACCCCTCCACTTT
many	NA	TRBV20-1	TRBJ1-5	15	CSAREVGASNQPQHF	TGCAGTGCTAGAGAGGTGGGGGCTAGCAATCAGCCCCAGCATTTT
many	TRBD1	TRBV28	TRBJ1-4	14	CASTMGQFNEKLFF	TGTGCCAGCACCATGGGACAGTTTAATGAAAAACTGTTTTTT
few	NA	TRBV19	TRBJ1-1	16	CASSFLAGKVNTEAFF	TGTGCCAGTAGCTTTTTAGCAGGGAAGGTGAACACTGAAGCTTTCTTT
many	NA	TRBV7-6	TRBJ2-3	15	CASSLNGLATDTQYF	TGTGCCAGCAGCTTAAACGGGCTAGCTACAGATACGCAGTATTTT
NA	NA	TRBV13	TRBJ1-1	12	CASRTGLTEAFF	TGTGCCAGCCGTACAGGGCTCACTGAAGCTTTCTTT
few	NA	TRBV5-1	TRBJ1-6	14	CASSPMDGSSPLHF	TGCGCCAGCAGCCCGATGGACGGCTCGTCACCCCTCCACTTT
many	NA	TRBV4-3	TRBJ2-1	14	CASSQDRLYNEQFF	TGCGCCAGCAGCCAAGACAGGCTGTACAATGAGCAGTTCTTC
many	NA	TRBV6-2/TRBV6-3	TRBJ2-7	15	CASSYQTAGRNEQYF	TGTGCCAGCAGTTACCAGACAGCAGGGCGAAACGAGCAGTACTTC
NA	TRBD2	TRBV10-2	TRBJ2-7	15	CASSETGTSPYEQYF	TGCGCCAGCAGTGAGACCGGGACTAGCCCCTACGAGCAGTACTTC
many	NA	TRBV20-1	TRBJ1-6	14	CSAREVAGNSPLHF	TGCAGTGCTAGAGAGGTGGCAGGGAATTCACCCCTCCACTTT
many	NA	TRBV7-2	TRBJ2-7	13	CASSLVQPYEQYF	TGTGCCAGCAGCTTAGTACAGCCCTACGAGCAGTACTTC
NA	TRBD2	TRBV7-3	TRBJ2-1	14	CASSFSGGRDEQFF	TGTGCCAGCAGCTTTAGCGGGGGGCGGGATGAGCAGTTCTTC
many	NA	TRBV6-1	TRBJ2-1	15	CASSEGQRAYNEQFF	TGTGCCAGCAGTGAAGGACAGAGGGCCTACAATGAGCAGTTCTTC
many	NA	TRBV6-1	TRBJ2-3	17	CASTGQGPKGGTDTQYF	TGTGCCAGCACCGGACAGGGTCCCAAGGGGGGGACAGATACGCAGTATTTT
NA	NA	TRBV29-1	TRBJ2-7	11	CSVEAGYEQYF	TGCAGCGTTGAGGCTGGATACGAGCAGTACTTC
many	NA	TRBV19	TRBJ1-1	14	CATREGVSNTEAFF	TGTGCCACCCGAGAGGGGGTCTCGAACACTGAAGCTTTCTTT
many	NA	TRBV2	TRBJ2-1	14	CASRGLAEYNEQFF	TGTGCCAGCAGAGGCTTAGCCGAATACAATGAGCAGTTCTTC
medium-sized	NA	TRBV27	TRBJ1-2	14	CASSPRDTNYGYTF	TGTGCCAGCAGTCCGCGGGACACTAACTATGGCTACACCTTC
many	TRBD1	TRBV20-1	TRBJ1-1	14	CSARRQGKNTEAFF	TGCAGTGCTAGACGACAGGGGAAGAACACTGAAGCTTTCTTT
NA	NA	TRBV30	TRBJ2-3	15	CAWASGEGARDTQYF	TGTGCCTGGGCGAGTGGTGAAGGGGCTAGGGATACGCAGTATTTT
NA	NA	TRBV9	TRBJ2-3	13	CASSAARSDTQYF	TGTGCCAGCAGCGCGGCGCGGTCAGATACGCAGTATTTT
few	NA	TRBV18	TRBJ2-3	14	CASHEDSITDTQYF	TGTGCCAGCCACGAGGACAGCATCACAGATACGCAGTATTTT
NA	NA	TRBV5-4	TRBJ2-1	16	CASSFGGPSSYNEQFF	TGTGCCAGCAGCTTTGGCGGGCCCAGCTCCTACAATGAGCAGTTCTTC
NA	NA	TRBV5-1	TRBJ2-7	14	CASSLAGNTYEQYF	TGCGCCAGCAGCTTGGCGGGGAACACCTACGAGCAGTACTTC
NA	NA	TRBV5-4	TRBJ1-2	13	CARSQDWNYGYTF	TGTGCCCGCAGTCAGGACTGGAACTATGGCTACACCTTC
many	NA	TRBV7-2	TRBJ2-3	12	CASSLYADTQYF	TGTGCCAGCAGCTTATACGCAGATACGCAGTATTTT
many	TRBD2	TRBV7-3	TRBJ2-1	14	CASSLGGSNNEQFF	TGTGCCAGCAGCTTAGGCGGGAGTAACAATGAGCAGTTCTTC
few	NA	TRBV19	TRBJ2-3	13	CASSIPPTDTQYF	TGTGCCAGTAGTATCCCGCCCACAGATACGCAGTATTTT
many	TRBD2	TRBV3-1	TRBJ2-3	17	CASSQDSSGGLKVAQYF	TGTGCCAGCAGCCAAGATTCTTCGGGGGGTTTAAAGGTCGCGCAGTATTTT
many	NA	TRBV6-1	TRBJ1-5	15	CASMGGLGFDQPQHF	TGTGCCAGCATGGGGGGCTTGGGGTTCGATCAGCCCCAGCATTTT
NA	NA	TRBV12-3/TRBV12-4	TRBJ1-5	16	CASSFRSHQGYQPQHF	TGTGCCAGCAGTTTTCGAAGTCACCAAGGGTATCAGCCCCAGCATTTT
few	TRBD1	TRBV29-1	TRBJ2-3	15	CSEHGTGDLTDTQYF	TGCAGCGAGCACGGGACAGGGGATTTGACAGATACGCAGTATTTT
NA	NA	TRBV2	TRBJ1-6	15	CASSVQGRHNSPLHF	TGTGCCAGCAGTGTTCAGGGGCGCCATAATTCACCCCTCCACTTT
medium-sized	NA	TRBV18	TRBJ2-5	13	CASRGGEQETQYF	TGTGCCTCGCGAGGAGGGGAACAAGAGACCCAGTACTTC
once	NA	TRBV29-1	TRBJ2-2	13	CSVDLLGAGELFF	TGCAGCGTTGATCTGTTAGGCGCCGGGGAGCTGTTTTTT
few	TRBD2	TRBV7-3	TRBJ2-3	17	CASSLPGLAGATDTQYF	TGTGCCAGCAGCCTCCCCGGACTAGCGGGGGCCACAGATACGCAGTATTTT
once	TRBD1	TRBV27	TRBJ2-7	13	CASRWTGFYEQYF	TGTGCCAGCAGGTGGACAGGGTTTTACGAGCAGTACTTC
medium-sized	NA	TRBV6-2/TRBV6-3	TRBJ1-6	13	CASSYSAGWSFLF	TGTGCCAGCAGTTACTCGGCCGGATGGTCCTTTCTCTTT
many	TRBD1	TRBV6-2/TRBV6-3	TRBJ1-5	14	CASSDPGQYQPQHF	TGTGCCAGCAGCGACCCGGGACAGTATCAGCCCCAGCATTTT
NA	NA	TRBV3-1	TRBJ2-7	13	CASSQAGNYEQYF	TGTGCCAGCAGCCAAGCGGGAAACTACGAGCAGTACTTC